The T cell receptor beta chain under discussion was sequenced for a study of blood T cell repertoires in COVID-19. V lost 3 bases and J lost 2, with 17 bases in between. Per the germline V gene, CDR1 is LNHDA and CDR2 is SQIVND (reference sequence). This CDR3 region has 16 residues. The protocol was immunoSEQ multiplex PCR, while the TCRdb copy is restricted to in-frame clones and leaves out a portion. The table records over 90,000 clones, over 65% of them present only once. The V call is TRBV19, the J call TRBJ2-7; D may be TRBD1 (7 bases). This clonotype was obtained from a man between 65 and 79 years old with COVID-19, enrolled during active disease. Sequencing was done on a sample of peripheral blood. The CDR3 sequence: CASSMRGRGAPYEQYF. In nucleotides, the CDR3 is TGTGCCAGTAGTATGAGGGGCAGGGGGGCCCCCTACGAGCAGTACTTC.